The rows below give T cell receptor beta chains drawn from one sample of a study of shared clonotypes between healthy human individuals. Generated by immunoSEQ multiplex PCR, the TCRdb table keeps only in-frame clones and is missing some. Here the sample spans around 1.9 million clones, under 95% being singletons. Sequencing was performed on naive CD8+ T cells from PBMCs. These receptor sequences come from a man aged 18 to 29 in good health. Some clones in this sample may be carry-over from other donors' samples. Each CDR3 is given without its conserved first and last residue.

V gene	J gene	CDR3 protein
TRBV6-6	TRBJ2-1	ASSYPSRASYNEQF
TRBV6-6	TRBJ1-4	ASSYSPYEKLF
TRBV5-4	TRBJ1-2	ASSSPGQFYGYT
TRBV4-3	TRBJ2-1	ASSQGQGNSYNEQF
TRBV4-3	TRBJ2-3	ASSQDLWGKAGRDTQY
TRBV27	TRBJ2-1	ASSLTLVGEQF
TRBV5-1	TRBJ1-4	ASSLTGRVSTNEKLF
TRBV7-6	TRBJ2-3	ASSLMTSTDTQY
TRBV28	TRBJ1-2	ASSLTLRGEDRGGYT
TRBV5-8	TRBJ2-3	ASSLGQGHPDTQY
TRBV7-2	TRBJ2-7	ASSLYAGLAGGMGEQY
TRBV28	TRBJ1-5	ASSQGAGQPQH
TRBV5-4	TRBJ2-7	ASSYSSGGWGYEQY
TRBV28	TRBJ2-5	ASSDNQETQY
TRBV7-9	TRBJ2-1	ASSSMGLARLNEQF
TRBV27	TRBJ2-5	ASSFIGAGETQY
TRBV5-1	TRBJ2-7	ASSLARQGYSYEQY
TRBV4-1	TRBJ2-2	ASSLAGVIGELF
TRBV13	TRBJ2-7	ASSSRGLAYEQY
TRBV28	TRBJ1-4	ASSFEVGGGPSRTNEKLF
TRBV7-2	TRBJ2-2	ASSRRTGKGGELF
TRBV12-5	TRBJ2-1	ASGLGLAGVNEQF
TRBV5-8	TRBJ2-7	ASRPQESYEQY
TRBV5-1	TRBJ1-2	ASSAMPGSYGYT
TRBV7-8	TRBJ2-1	ASSLGVTQQWYEQF
TRBV6-6	TRBJ1-1	ASSYGGSEAF
TRBV4-1	TRBJ2-5	ASSQGVYAMQETQY
TRBV19	TRBJ1-2	ASDRGRFGYT
TRBV5-8	TRBJ1-1	ASSLAAGMNTEAF
TRBV2	TRBJ1-2	ASSDLGVLSA
TRBV9	TRBJ2-3	ASSVGPDTQY
TRBV7-9	TRBJ2-7	ASSPVAGGPRRYEQY
TRBV4-1	TRBJ1-1	ASTFGGTEAF
TRBV4-1	TRBJ1-1	ASSQDAGTGGTEAF
TRBV18	TRBJ2-7	ASSPRTGQIYEQY
TRBV27	TRBJ2-1	ASSLSGPYNEQF
TRBV2	TRBJ2-7	ASRDPLAVESYEQY
TRBV9	TRBJ1-2	ASSAGDRVGMGYT
TRBV6-5	TRBJ1-1	ASSPSGGWVTF
TRBV28	TRBJ1-4	ASSLWDGTANEKLF
TRBV19	TRBJ2-1	ASSPRQGSDNEQF
TRBV7-2	TRBJ2-7	ASTPGPFYEQY
TRBV27	TRBJ2-2	ASSPRDSLTGELF
TRBV5-6	TRBJ2-7	ASSTDFYEQY
TRBV29-1	TRBJ2-7	SVEDSIGGAIPEQY
TRBV27	TRBJ1-3	ASSLLQPRPGNTIY
TRBV6-6	TRBJ1-5	ASSYSWDQPQH
TRBV7-2	TRBJ2-5	ASSLASGYQETQY
TRBV2	TRBJ2-3	ASKTSGVQDTQY
TRBV28	TRBJ1-5	ASSLDSNQPQH
TRBV7-9	TRBJ2-1	ASRNQDRRRDNEQF
TRBV6-1	TRBJ2-7	ASSVSVTYEQY
TRBV27	TRBJ2-7	ASSLFGDNREQY
TRBV5-6	TRBJ1-2	ASSLSRPYGYT